The entry that follows covers one T cell receptor (beta chain) sequence. TCRdb keeps only in-frame clones here, not all; method: immunoSEQ multiplex PCR. This table holds some 110,000 clones, about 88% found once. These data originate in a study of control samples from healthy donors and cancer patients. Germline V gene data show CDR1 as PRHDT and CDR2 as FYEKMQ (reference sequence). Trimming removed 5 bases at V and 2 bases at J, with 13 bases between. This CDR3 region has 14 residues. The sample was blood. The chain has TRBV13 and TRBJ2-7; maybe TRBD1 (6 bases). The sequence was collected from a woman aged 70-85 years in good health. In nucleotides, the CDR3 is TGTGCCAGCAGCCCCCGGGACACCACCTACGAGCAGTACTTC. Translated, it gives CASSPRDTTYEQYF.